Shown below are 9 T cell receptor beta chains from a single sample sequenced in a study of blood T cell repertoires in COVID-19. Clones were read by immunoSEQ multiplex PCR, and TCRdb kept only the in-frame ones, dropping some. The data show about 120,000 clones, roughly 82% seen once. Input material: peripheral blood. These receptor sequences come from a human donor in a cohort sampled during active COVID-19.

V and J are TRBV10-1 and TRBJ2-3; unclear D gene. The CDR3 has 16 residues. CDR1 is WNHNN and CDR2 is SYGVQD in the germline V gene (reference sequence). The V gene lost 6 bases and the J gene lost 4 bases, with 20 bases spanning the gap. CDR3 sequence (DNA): TGCGCCAGCAGCGCCCGACCCCTCGGCGGCGCAGATACGCAGTATTTT. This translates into CASSARPLGGADTQYF.

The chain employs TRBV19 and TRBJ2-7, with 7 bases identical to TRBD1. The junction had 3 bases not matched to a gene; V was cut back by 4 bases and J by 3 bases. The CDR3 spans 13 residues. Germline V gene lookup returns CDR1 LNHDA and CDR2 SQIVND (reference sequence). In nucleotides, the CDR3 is TGTGCCAGTAGTAGGGACAGATTCTACGAGCAGTACTTC. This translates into CASSRDRFYEQYF.

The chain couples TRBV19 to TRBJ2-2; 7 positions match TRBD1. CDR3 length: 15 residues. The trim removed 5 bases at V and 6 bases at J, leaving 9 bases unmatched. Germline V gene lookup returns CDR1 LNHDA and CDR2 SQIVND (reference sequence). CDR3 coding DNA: TGTGCCAGTAGTCCACAGGGGCGAGGCGCCGGGGAGCTGTTTTTT. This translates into CASSPQGRGAGELFF.

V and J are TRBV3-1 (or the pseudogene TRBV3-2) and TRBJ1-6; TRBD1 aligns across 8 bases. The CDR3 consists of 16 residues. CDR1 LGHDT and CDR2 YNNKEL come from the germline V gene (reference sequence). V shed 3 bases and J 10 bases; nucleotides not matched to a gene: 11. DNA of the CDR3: TGTGCCAGCAGCCACAAGGGGGGGACAGGTTGGTCACCCCTCCACTTT. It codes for CASSHKGGTGWSPLHF.

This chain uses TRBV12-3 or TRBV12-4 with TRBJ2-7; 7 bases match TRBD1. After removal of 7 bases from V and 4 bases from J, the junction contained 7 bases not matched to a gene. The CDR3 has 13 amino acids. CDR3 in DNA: TGTGCCAGCACCAGACAGGGTGGTTACGAGCAGTACTTC. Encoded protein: CASTRQGGYEQYF.

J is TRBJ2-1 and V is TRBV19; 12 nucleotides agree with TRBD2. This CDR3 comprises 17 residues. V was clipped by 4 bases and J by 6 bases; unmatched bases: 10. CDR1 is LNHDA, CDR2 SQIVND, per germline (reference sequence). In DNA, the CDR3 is TGTGCCAGTAGTACCAGACTAGCGGGGGCCCAAAGCAATGAGCAGTTCTTC. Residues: CASSTRLAGAQSNEQFF.

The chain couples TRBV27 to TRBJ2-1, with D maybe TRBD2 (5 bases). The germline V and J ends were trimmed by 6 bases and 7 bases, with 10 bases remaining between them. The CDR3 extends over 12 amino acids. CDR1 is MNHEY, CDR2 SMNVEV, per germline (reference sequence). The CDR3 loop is CASSPSGNEQFF. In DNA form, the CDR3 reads TGTGCCAGCAGCCCCTCGGGGAATGAGCAGTTCTTC.

CDR3 in amino acids: CASSPRGGGTSYNEQFF. In DNA form, the CDR3 reads TGTGCCAGCTCACCGAGGGGCGGGGGGACCTCCTACAATGAGCAGTTCTTC. The chain links TRBV18 to TRBJ2-1; 8 bases fit TRBD2. V lost 3 bases to trimming and J lost 0 bases; unmatched junction nucleotides: 7. Germline loops: CDR1 KGHSH, CDR2 LQKENI. The CDR3 loop spans 17 amino acids.

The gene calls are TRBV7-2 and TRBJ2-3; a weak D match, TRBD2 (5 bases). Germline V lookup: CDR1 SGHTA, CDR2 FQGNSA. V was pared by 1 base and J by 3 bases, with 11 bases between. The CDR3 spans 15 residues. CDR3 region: CASSLGRNPTDTQYF. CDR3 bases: TGTGCCAGCAGCTTAGGGAGGAACCCGACAGATACGCAGTATTTT.